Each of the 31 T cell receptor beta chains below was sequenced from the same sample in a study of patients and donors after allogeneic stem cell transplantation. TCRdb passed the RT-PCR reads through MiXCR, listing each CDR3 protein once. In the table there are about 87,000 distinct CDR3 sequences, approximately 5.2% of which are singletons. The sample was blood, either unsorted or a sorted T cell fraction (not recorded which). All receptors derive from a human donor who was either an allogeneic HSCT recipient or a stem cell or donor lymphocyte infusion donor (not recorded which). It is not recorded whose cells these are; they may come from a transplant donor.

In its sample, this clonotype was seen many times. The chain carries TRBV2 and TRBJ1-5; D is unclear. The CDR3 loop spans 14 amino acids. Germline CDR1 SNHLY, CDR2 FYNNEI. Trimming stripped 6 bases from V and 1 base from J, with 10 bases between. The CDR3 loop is CASRPGLSNQPQHF. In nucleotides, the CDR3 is TGTGCCAGCAGGCCAGGCCTGAGCAATCAGCCCCAGCATTTT.

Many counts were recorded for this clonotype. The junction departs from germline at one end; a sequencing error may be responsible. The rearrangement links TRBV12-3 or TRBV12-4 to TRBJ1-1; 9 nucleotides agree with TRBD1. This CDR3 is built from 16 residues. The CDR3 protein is CASSFVDRGLKTEAFF. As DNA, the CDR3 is TGTGCCAGCAGTTTCGTGGACAGGGGATTGAAGACTGAAGCTTTCTTT.

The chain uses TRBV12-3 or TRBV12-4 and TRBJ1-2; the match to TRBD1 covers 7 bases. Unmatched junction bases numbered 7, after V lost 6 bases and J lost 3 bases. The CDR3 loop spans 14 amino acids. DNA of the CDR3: TGTGCCAGCAGCCAGAGGGGGCGAGACTATGGCTACACCTTC. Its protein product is CASSQRGRDYGYTF.

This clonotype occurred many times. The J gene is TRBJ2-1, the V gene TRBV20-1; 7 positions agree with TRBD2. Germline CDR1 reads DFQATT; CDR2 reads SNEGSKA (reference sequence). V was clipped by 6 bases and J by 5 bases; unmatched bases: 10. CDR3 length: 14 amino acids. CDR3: CSALSSGPHNEQFF. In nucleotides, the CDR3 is TGCAGTGCACTCTCTAGCGGCCCTCACAATGAGCAGTTCTTC.

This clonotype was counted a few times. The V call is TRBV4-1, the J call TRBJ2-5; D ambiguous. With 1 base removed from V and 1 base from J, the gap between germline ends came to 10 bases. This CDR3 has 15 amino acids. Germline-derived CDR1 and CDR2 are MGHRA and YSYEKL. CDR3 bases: TGCGCCAGCAGCCAAGGGTCCCTAATCCAAGAGACCCAGTACTTC. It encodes CASSQGSLIQETQYF.

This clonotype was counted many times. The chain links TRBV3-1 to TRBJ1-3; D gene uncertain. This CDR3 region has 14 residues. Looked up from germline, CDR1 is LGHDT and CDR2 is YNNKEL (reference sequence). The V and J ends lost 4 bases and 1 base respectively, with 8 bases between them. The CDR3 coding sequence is TGTGCCAGCAGCCCACAGTTATCTGGAAACACCATATATTTT. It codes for CASSPQLSGNTIYF.

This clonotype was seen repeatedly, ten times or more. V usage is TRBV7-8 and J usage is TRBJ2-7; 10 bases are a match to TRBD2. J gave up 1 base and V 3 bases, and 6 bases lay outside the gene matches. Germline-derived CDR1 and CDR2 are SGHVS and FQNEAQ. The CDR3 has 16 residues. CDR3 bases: TGTGCCAGCAGCTTTTCCTCAGCGGGAGGGTCCTACGAGCAGTACTTC. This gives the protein CASSFSSAGGSYEQYF.

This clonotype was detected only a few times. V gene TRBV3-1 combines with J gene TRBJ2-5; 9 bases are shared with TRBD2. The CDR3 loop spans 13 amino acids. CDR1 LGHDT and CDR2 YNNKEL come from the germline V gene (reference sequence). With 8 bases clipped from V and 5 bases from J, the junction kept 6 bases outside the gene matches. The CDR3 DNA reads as TGTGCCAGCCTGGCGGGGGGGGGGGAGACCCAGTACTTC. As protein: CASLAGGGETQYF.

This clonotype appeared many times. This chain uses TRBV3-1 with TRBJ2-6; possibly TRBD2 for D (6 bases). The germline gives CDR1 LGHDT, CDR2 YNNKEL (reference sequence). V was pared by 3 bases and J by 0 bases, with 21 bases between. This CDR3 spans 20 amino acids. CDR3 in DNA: TGTGCCAGCAGCCAGCCGTTCGGGCGGCGGAGGGGCTCTGGGGCCAACGTCCTGACTTTC. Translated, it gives CASSQPFGRRRGSGANVLTF. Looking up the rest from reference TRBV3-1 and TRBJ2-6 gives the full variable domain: DTAVSQTPKYLVTQMGNDKSIKCEQNLGHDTMYWYKQDSKKFLKIMFSYNNKELIINETVPNRFSPKSPDKAHLNLHINSLELGDSAVYFCASSQPFGRRRGSGANVLTFGAGSRLTVL.

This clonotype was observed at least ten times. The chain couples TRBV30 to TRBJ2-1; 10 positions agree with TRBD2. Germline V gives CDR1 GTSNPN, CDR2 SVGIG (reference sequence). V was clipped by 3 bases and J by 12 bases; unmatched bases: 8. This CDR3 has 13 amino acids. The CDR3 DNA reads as TGTGCCTGGAGACTAGCGGGAACCGTTGGGCAGTTCTTC. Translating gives CAWRLAGTVGQFF.

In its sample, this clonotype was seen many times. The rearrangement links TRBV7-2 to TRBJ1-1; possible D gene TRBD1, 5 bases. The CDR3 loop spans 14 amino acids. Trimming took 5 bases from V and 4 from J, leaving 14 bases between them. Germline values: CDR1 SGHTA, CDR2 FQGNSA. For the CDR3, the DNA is TGTGCCAGCAGCCCACGACTGGGGGGCACTGAAGCTTTCTTT. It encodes CASSPRLGGTEAFF.

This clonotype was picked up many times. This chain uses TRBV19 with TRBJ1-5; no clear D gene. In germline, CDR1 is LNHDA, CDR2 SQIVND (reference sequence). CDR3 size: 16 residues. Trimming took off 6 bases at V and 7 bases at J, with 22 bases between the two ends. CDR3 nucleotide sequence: TGTGCCAGTAGCGCAAGTGGGTGGTACTTGGGACAGCCCCAGCATTTT. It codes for CASSASGWYLGQPQHF.

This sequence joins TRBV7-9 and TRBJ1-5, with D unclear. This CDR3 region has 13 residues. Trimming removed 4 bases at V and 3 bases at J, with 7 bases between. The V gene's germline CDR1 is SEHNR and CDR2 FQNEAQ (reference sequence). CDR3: CASSSGPNQPQHF. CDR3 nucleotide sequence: TGTGCCAGCAGCTCTGGGCCCAATCAGCCCCAGCATTTT.

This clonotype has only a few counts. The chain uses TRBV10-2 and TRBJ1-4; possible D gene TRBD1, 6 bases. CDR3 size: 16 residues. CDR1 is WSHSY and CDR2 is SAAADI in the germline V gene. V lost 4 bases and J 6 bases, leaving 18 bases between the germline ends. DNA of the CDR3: TGCGCCAGCAGTGTTCTTCCGGGCAGGGGTGATGAAAAACTGTTTTTT. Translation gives CASSVLPGRGDEKLFF.

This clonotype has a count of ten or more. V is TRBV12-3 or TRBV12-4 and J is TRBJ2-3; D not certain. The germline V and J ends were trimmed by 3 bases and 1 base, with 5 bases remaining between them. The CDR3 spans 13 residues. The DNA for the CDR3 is TGTGCCAGCAGTTTCCGCGGCACAGATACGCAGTATTTT. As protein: CASSFRGTDTQYF.

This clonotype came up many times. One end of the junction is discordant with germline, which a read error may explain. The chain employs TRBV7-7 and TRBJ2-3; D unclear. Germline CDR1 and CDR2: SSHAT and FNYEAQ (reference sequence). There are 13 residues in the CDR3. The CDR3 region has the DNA TGTGCTAGCAGCTTCATTCCCGAGGATACGCAGTATTTT. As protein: CASSFIPEDTQYF.

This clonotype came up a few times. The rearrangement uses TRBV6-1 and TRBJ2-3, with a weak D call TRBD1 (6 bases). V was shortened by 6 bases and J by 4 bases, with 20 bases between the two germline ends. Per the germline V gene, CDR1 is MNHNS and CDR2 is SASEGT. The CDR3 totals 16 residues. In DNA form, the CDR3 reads TGTGCCAGCAGGCCCGGACCACACAGGGATCCAGATACGCAGTATTTT. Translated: CASRPGPHRDPDTQYF.

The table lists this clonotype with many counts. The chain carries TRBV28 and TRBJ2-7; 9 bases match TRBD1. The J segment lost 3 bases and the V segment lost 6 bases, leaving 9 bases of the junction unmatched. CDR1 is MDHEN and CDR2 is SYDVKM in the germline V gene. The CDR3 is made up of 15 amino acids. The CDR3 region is CASSTPGQGLYEQYF. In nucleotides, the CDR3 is TGTGCCAGCAGCACGCCGGGACAGGGACTCTACGAGCAGTACTTC.

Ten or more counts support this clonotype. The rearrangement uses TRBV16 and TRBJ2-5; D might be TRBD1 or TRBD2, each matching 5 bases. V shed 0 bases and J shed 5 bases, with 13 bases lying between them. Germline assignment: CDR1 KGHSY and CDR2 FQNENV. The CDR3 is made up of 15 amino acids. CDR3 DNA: TGTGCCAGCAGCCAATCAACTGGGGGAGAGGAGACCCAGTACTTC. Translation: CASSQSTGGEETQYF.

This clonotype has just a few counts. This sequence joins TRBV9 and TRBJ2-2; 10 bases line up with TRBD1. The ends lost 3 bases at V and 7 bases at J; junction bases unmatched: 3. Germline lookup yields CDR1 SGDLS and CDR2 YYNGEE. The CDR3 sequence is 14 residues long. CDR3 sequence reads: CASSETGGIGELFF. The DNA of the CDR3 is TGTGCCAGCAGCGAGACAGGGGGCATCGGGGAGCTGTTTTTT.

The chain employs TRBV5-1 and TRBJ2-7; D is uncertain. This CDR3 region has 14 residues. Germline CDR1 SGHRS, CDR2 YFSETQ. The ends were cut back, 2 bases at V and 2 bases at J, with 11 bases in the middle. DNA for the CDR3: TGCGCCAGCAGCTTTACGGCTAGAACCTACGAGCAGTACTTC. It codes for CASSFTARTYEQYF.

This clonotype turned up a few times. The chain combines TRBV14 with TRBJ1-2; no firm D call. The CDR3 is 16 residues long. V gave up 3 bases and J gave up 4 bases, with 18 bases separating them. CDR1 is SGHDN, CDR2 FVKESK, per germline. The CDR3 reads CASSQSTAHSVYGYTF. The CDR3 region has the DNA TGTGCCAGCAGCCAGTCCACAGCTCACTCGGTCTATGGCTACACCTTC.

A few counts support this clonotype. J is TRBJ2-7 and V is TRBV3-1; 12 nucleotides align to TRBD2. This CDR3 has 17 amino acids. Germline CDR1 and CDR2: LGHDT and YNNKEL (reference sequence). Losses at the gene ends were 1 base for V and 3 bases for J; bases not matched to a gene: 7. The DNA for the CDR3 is TGTGCCAGCAGCCAAGCTAGCGGGGGGGCCTTTTTCTACGAGCAGTACTTC. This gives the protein CASSQASGGAFFYEQYF.

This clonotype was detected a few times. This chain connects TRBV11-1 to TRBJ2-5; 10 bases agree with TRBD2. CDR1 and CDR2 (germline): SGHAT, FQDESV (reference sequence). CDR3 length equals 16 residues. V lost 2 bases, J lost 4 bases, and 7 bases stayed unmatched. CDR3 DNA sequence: TGTGCCAGCAGCTTACACGGACTAGCGGATGTAGAGACCCAGTACTTC. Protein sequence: CASSLHGLADVETQYF. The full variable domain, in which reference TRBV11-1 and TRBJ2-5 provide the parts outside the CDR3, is EAEVAQSPRYKITEKSQAVAFWCDPISGHATLYWYRQILGQGPELLVQFQDESVVDDSQLPKDRFSAERLKGVDSTLKIQPAELGDSAMYLCASSLHGLADVETQYFGPGTRLLVL.

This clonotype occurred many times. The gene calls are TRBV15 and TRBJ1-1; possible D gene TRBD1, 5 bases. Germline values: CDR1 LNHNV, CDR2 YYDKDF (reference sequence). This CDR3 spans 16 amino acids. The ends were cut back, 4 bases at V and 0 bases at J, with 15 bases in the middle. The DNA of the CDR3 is TGTGCCACCAGCAAATCGAAGGGGACCATGAACACTGAAGCTTTCTTT. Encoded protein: CATSKSKGTMNTEAFF. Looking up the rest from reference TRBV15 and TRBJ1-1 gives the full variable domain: DAMVIQNPRYQVTQFGKPVTLSCSQTLNHNVMYWYQQKSSQAPKLLFHYYDKDFNNEADTPDNFQSRRPNTSFCFLDIRSPGLGDTAMYLCATSKSKGTMNTEAFFGQGTRLTVV.

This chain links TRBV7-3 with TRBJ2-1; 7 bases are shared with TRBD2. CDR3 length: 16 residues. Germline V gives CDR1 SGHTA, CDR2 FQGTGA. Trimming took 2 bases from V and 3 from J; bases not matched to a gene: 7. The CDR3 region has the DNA TGTGCCAGCAGCTTAGCAAGCGGGAATCTCTACAATGAGCAGTTCTTC. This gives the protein CASSLASGNLYNEQFF.

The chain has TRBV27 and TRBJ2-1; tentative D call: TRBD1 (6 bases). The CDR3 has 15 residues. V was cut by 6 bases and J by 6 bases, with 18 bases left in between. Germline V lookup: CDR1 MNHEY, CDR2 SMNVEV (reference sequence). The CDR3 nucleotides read TGTGCCAGCAGCCTCAACAGGGCTGGAGGCAATGAGCAGTTCTTC. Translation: CASSLNRAGGNEQFF.

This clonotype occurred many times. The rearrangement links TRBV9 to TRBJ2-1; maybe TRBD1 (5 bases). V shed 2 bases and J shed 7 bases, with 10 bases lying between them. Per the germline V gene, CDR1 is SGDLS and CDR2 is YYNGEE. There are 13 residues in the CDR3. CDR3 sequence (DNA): TGTGCCAGCAGCGTCGACAGTAGGAATGAGCAGTTCTTC. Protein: CASSVDSRNEQFF.

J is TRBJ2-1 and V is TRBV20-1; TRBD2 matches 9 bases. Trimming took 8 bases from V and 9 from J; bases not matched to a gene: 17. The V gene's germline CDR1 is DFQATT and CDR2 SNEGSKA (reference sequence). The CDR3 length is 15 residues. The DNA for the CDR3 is TGCAGTCCGGAGAGTCTAGCGGGGACTCCTGGTGAGCAGTTCTTC. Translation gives CSPESLAGTPGEQFF.

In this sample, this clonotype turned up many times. The CDR3 region has the DNA TGCAGTGCTAGGGACGCCGGGACCTATGGCTACACCTTC. This codes for CSARDAGTYGYTF. The gene calls are TRBV20-1 and TRBJ1-2; weak D call: TRBD1 (5 bases). Germline loops: CDR1 DFQATT, CDR2 SNEGSKA (reference sequence). The CDR3 has 13 residues. The V and J ends lost 3 bases and 4 bases respectively, with 12 bases between them.

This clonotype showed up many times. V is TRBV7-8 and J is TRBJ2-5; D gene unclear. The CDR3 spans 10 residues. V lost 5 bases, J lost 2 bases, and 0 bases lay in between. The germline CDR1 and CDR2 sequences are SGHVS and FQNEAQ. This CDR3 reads CASSQETQYF. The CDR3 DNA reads TGTGCCAGCAGCCAAGAGACCCAGTACTTC.